What follows are 8 T cell receptor beta chains derived from one specimen sequenced in a study of glioma-infiltrating T cells. The iRepertoire nested amplicon-rescue multiplex PCR amplified TCR alpha and beta CDR3s from RNA. TCRdb reanalysed the multiplex PCR reads using MiXCR and keeps one entry per CDR3 protein. This table has 90,000 or so distinct CDR3 sequences, about 40% appearing once. The specimen sequenced was glioma tissue, nonneoplastic brain tissue, or PBMCs (not recorded which). Receptors were obtained from a human donor with low-grade glioma or glioblastoma, undergoing nonglioma brain surgery, or in good health (not recorded which).

This clonotype was seen ten or more times. J is TRBJ1-1 and V is TRBV4-2; D gene ambiguous. Germline CDR1 and CDR2: LGHNA and YNFKEQ. The CDR3 contains 14 residues. V lost 2 bases and J 4 bases, leaving 11 bases between the germline ends. CDR3 region: CASSQKRDVTEAFF. In nucleotides, the CDR3 is TGTGCCAGCAGCCAAAAGCGGGATGTCACTGAAGCTTTCTTT.

In this sample, this clonotype turned up a few times. A read error may be the cause here, since a much bigger clone is one base away. V is TRBV7-6 and J is TRBJ2-5; D remains ambiguous. CDR3 length: 16 amino acids. Per the germline V gene, CDR1 is SGHVS and CDR2 is FNYEAQ. In DNA, the CDR3 is TGTGCCAGCAGCCCCGTCCGTGCGGCGTACCAAGATACCCAGTACTTC. Protein sequence: CASSPVRAAYQDTQYF.

A note on this clonotype: A read error is possible here, since a much larger clone lies one base away. The chain is built from TRBV9 and TRBJ2-7; 7 bases fit TRBD1. The DNA end lines up better with TRBJ2-1; the J call may be wrong. The germline V gene encodes CDR1 SGDLS and CDR2 YYNGEE. The CDR3 runs to 14 residues. CDR3 DNA sequence: TGTGCCAGCAGCGTAGCTTGGGACAGTGGCGTGCAGTTCTTC. Its protein product is CASSVAWDSGVQFF.

Turning to this clonotype: The CDR3 carries no conserved terminal phenylalanine or tryptophan, so it likely arises from a read error. The V gene is TRBV2, the J gene TRBJ1-2, with D unresolved. There are 15 residues in the CDR3. V was pared by 1 base and J by 4 bases, with 13 bases between. Germline values: CDR1 SNHLY, CDR2 FYNNEI. CDR3 sequence: CASSEGPGEPYGYTL. CDR3 nucleotides: TGTGCCAGCAGTGAAGGACCGGGAGAGCCCTATGGCTACACCTTA.

This clonotype was detected ten times or more. The J gene is TRBJ1-5, the V gene TRBV7-6; unclear D gene. Trimming shortened V by 5 bases and J by 4 bases, and 9 bases separated the two germline ends. Germline V gene data show CDR1 as SGHVS and CDR2 as FNYEAQ. This CDR3 has 13 amino acids. CDR3 region: CASSRTLNQPQHF. The CDR3 nucleotides are TGTGCCAGCAGCCGGACTCTTAATCAGCCCCAGCATTTT.

This chain connects TRBV2 to TRBJ2-1; 8 positions agree with TRBD2. V gave up 6 bases and J gave up 8 bases; unmatched junction bases: 12. Germline CDR1 and CDR2: SNHLY and FYNNEI. The CDR3 runs to 15 residues. This chain's CDR3 is CASSGPGLGVDEQFF. The CDR3 nucleotides read TGTGCCAGCAGCGGACCGGGACTAGGGGTGGATGAGCAGTTCTTC.

This clonotype was recorded many times. V is TRBV7-6 and J is TRBJ2-1; D possibly corresponds to TRBD2 (5 bases). Germline CDR1 SGHVS, CDR2 FNYEAQ. Trimming pared 0 bases from V and 5 bases from J, leaving 14 bases between. The CDR3 is 16 amino acids. The CDR3 is CASSLAGFTGNNEQFF. CDR3 bases: TGTGCCAGCAGCTTAGCAGGCTTCACCGGGAACAATGAGCAGTTCTTC.

This clonotype has ten or more counts. The CDR3 nucleotides read TGCAGTGCTCCAGCTAGCGGGAGTGTGAATGAGCAGTTCTTC. Amino acid sequence: CSAPASGSVNEQFF. The V call is TRBV20-1, the J call TRBJ2-1; TRBD2 matches at 10 bases. The germline V gene encodes CDR1 DFQATT and CDR2 SNEGSKA (reference sequence). The ends lost 5 bases at V and 7 bases at J; junction bases unmatched: 8. The CDR3 covers 14 residues.